This T cell receptor (beta chain) came from a study of beta chain features in type 1 diabetes. This clone appeared a few times. Its antigen is currently unknown. Overall study findings and caveats: Across all four CD4+ subsets, people with type 1 diabetes showed modestly shorter TCRB CDR3s. These data did not resolve whether HLA type affects TCRB rearrangement. Patients and controls would be equally affected if PCR favored shorter templates.

This CDR3 has 17 amino acids. Germline loops: CDR1 SGDLS, CDR2 YYNGEE. Trimming removed 2 bases from V and 7 bases from J; junction bases left unmatched: 11. cDNA synthesis used the whole RNA isolate, giving expressed TCRB sequences. Assay: immunoSEQ multiplex PCR; the TCRdb copy retains only in-frame clones and omits some. The sample lists about 260,000 clones, about a fifth occurring once. Isolation of CD4+ naive, central memory, regulatory and stem cell-like memory cells was achieved by sorting via CD45RO/CCR7/CD25/CD127/CD95/CD27. V usage is TRBV9 and J usage is TRBJ2-1; 11 bases are shared with TRBD2. The specimen was naive CD4+ T cells from blood. The clonotype was recovered from a woman aged 40 to 49 with type 1 diabetes. CDR3 nucleotides: TGTGCCAGCAGCGTGATTCCCCTAGCGGGGGGCGGGAATGAGCAGTTCTTC. This codes for CASSVIPLAGGGNEQFF. The variable domain in full, with the rest retrieved from reference TRBV9 and TRBJ2-1, is DSGVTQTPKHLITATGQRVTLRCSPRSGDLSVYWYQQSLDQGLQFLIQYYNGEERAKGNILERFSAQQFPDLHSELNLSSLELGDSALYFCASSVIPLAGGGNEQFFGPGTRLTVL.